The text below deals with one T cell receptor (beta chain). The source of the sample is a study of T cells in Graves' hyperthyroidism and ophthalmopathy. The CDR3 has 14 residues. Germline CDR1 and CDR2: MDHEN and SYDVKM. Trimming at V came to 4 bases and at J to 5 bases, leaving 6 bases not matched to a gene. Amplification of TCR beta CDR3 regions was performed using RNA transcripts as template. First-round RT-PCR with HTBI primers amplified the TCR CDR3 region. One entry per CDR3 protein, called by TCRdb with MiXCR from the multiplex PCR reads. This table has under 250,000 distinct CDR3 sequences, about 17% appearing once.

The clonotype originates from a woman between 45 and 65 years old with Graves' hyperthyroidism. The sample was blood. The chain links TRBV28 to TRBJ2-5; TRBD1 agrees at 8 bases. This CDR3 is CASSSTGAGETQYF. The CDR3 DNA reads TGTGCCAGCAGTTCGACAGGGGCAGGGGAGACCCAGTACTTC.